Included here is one T cell receptor (beta chain) sequence, with context. Its antigen remains unidentified. The germline V and J ends were trimmed by 7 bases and 0 bases, with 10 bases remaining between them. CDR3 length equals 14 residues. The diagnoses drew upon clinical symptoms, serum thyroxine and TRAb, thyroid ultrasound and orbital computed tomography. PBMCs stemmed from approximately 9.1 ml fresh peripheral blood. The data were taken from a study of T cells in Graves' hyperthyroidism and ophthalmopathy. Study observations and caveats: Ophthalmopathy, as predicted by the model, came a median 6.5 months after the prediction. Among clonotypes expanded in thyroid above 0.001, most were also found in blood.

Using RNA transcripts as the source, TCR beta CDR3 regions were amplified. RT-PCR in the first round (using the HTBI primer set) targeted the TCR CDR3. TCRdb re-derived calls from the multiplex PCR reads in MiXCR, one entry per CDR3 protein. The table records a few hundred thousand distinct CDR3 sequences, approximately 25% of them present only once. The clonotype originates from a man between 45 and 60 years old with Graves' hyperthyroidism. The chain joins TRBV12-3 or TRBV12-4 to TRBJ2-1; no clear D. Sequencing was done on a sample of blood. The CDR3 bases are TGTGCCAGCAAGGCGGCCGGCTCCTACAATGAGCAGTTCTTC. It is translated as CASKAAGSYNEQFF.